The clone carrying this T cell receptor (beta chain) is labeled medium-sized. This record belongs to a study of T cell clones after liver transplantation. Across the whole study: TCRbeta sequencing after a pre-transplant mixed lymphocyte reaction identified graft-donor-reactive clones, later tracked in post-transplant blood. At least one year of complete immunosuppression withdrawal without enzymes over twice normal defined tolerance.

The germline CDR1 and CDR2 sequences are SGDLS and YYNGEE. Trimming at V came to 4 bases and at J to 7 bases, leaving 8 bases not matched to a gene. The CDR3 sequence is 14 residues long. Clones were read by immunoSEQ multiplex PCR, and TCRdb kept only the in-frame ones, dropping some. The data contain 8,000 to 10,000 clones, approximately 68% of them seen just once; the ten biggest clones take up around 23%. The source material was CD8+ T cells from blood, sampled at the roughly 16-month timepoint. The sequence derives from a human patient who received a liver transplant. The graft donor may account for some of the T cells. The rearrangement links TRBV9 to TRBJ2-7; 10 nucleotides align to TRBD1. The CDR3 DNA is TGTGCCAGCAGCCCTCGACAGGGGGCGGGGGAGCAGTACTTC. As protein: CASSPRQGAGEQYF.